This entry lists 26 T cell receptor beta chains sequenced from one sample in a study of T cell responses to AZD1222 COVID-19 vaccine. Clones were sequenced by immunoSEQ multiplex PCR, and TCRdb holds only the in-frame ones, with some missing. This sample has over 130,000 clones, with roughly 94% found just once. Sequenced material: peripheral blood, taken on day 0 of AZD1222 vaccination. The receptors come from an adult in good health.

CDR3 residues: CASSELPGMEGYTF. The DNA of the CDR3 is TGTGCCAGCAGTGAATTGCCAGGGATGGAAGGCTACACCTTC. The V gene is TRBV2, the J gene TRBJ1-2, with D possibly being TRBD1 (5 bases). The CDR3 length is 14 residues. The V gene lost 2 bases and the J gene lost 8 bases, with 15 bases spanning the gap. Germline V CDR1 and CDR2: SNHLY, FYNNEI.

The chain uses TRBV6-2 or TRBV6-3 and TRBJ2-3, with D perhaps matching TRBD2 (5 bases). Germline loops: CDR1 MNHEY, CDR2 SVGEGT. This CDR3 has 15 residues. The germline V and J ends were trimmed by 4 bases and 1 base, with 12 bases remaining between them. CDR3 sequence reads: CASSFPLARTDTQYF. CDR3 bases: TGTGCCAGCAGTTTCCCCCTAGCCCGCACAGATACGCAGTATTTT.

This clone was found once. V usage is TRBV12-3 or TRBV12-4 and J usage is TRBJ1-6; no firm D call. Trimming left V 5 bases short and J 9 bases short, with 8 bases between. The CDR3 is 12 amino acids. The CDR3 coding sequence is TGTGCCAGCAGTCGACCCTCTTCACCCCTCCACTTT. It yields the protein CASSRPSSPLHF.

The chain has TRBV10-3 and TRBJ1-2, with TRBD1 as a possible D gene (6 bases). The ends were cut back, 5 bases at V and 8 bases at J, with 18 bases in the middle. The germline CDR1 and CDR2 sequences are ENHRY and SYGVKD. The CDR3 has 14 residues. CDR3 coding DNA: TGTGCCATCAGTAACGGACAGCAGGGAGGGGGCTACACCTTC. Its translation: CAISNGQQGGGYTF.

The chain employs TRBV7-3 and TRBJ1-1; 9 bases fit TRBD1. The V and J ends lost 0 bases and 6 bases, in that order; junction bases with no gene match: 2. This CDR3 contains 14 residues. CDR1 and CDR2 (germline): SGHTA, FQGTGA. The CDR3 is CASSLTDRGAEAFF. The DNA of the CDR3 is TGTGCCAGCAGCTTAACGGACAGGGGTGCTGAAGCTTTCTTT.

This clone was found a few times. The chain joins TRBV11-2 to TRBJ2-3, with TRBD1 matching 8 bases. Germline trimming cut 4 bases from V and 2 bases from J; bases unmatched to any gene: 5. CDR3 length: 15 amino acids. Germline assignment: CDR1 SGHAT and CDR2 FQNNGV. The DNA of the CDR3 is TGTGCCAGCAGCTCAGGACAGGGCCACACAGATACGCAGTATTTT. It yields the protein CASSSGQGHTDTQYF.

This sequence joins TRBV19 and TRBJ1-4; 9 bases match TRBD1. After removal of 4 bases from V and 6 bases from J, the junction contained 12 bases not matched to a gene. CDR3 length: 17 amino acids. The germline V gene encodes CDR1 LNHDA and CDR2 SQIVND (reference sequence). CDR3 protein: CASSRSWTGASYEKLFF. The CDR3, as DNA: TGTGCCAGTAGTAGATCTTGGACAGGGGCGTCGTATGAAAAACTGTTTTTT.

The chain links TRBV19 to TRBJ1-2, with no clear D. The germline V and J ends were trimmed by 5 bases and 1 base, with 2 bases remaining between them. Germline CDR1 reads LNHDA; CDR2 reads SQIVND (reference sequence). This CDR3 contains 11 residues. The CDR3 DNA reads as TGTGCCAGTAGTGTTAACTATGGCTACACCTTC. It specifies CASSVNYGYTF.

V usage is TRBV4-1 and J usage is TRBJ2-1; 8 bases agree with TRBD2. The CDR3 covers 17 residues. Germline V gives CDR1 MGHRA, CDR2 YSYEKL. J lost 0 bases, V lost 0 bases, and 4 bases had no gene match. The CDR3 DNA sequence: TGCGCCAGCAGCCAAGATACGGGGGGGAGCTCCTACAATGAGCAGTTCTTC. It specifies CASSQDTGGSSYNEQFF.

The gene calls are TRBV11-2 and TRBJ1-2; D gene uncertain. Trimming left V 3 bases short and J 8 bases short, with 16 bases between. The V gene's germline CDR1 is SGHAT and CDR2 FQNNGV. CDR3 length: 14 residues. CDR3 in amino acids: CASSFFGLKGGYTF. The CDR3 DNA reads as TGTGCCAGCAGCTTTTTTGGTCTTAAAGGCGGCTACACCTTC.

The rearrangement links TRBV28 to TRBJ1-6, with D uncertain. Germline V gives CDR1 MDHEN, CDR2 SYDVKM. Deletions cut 2 bases from V and 1 base from J, with 12 bases between. CDR3 length equals 17 residues. As DNA, the CDR3 is TGTGCCAGCAGTTTACGGGGTTCTGGTTCCTATAATTCACCCCTCCACTTT. As protein: CASSLRGSGSYNSPLHF.

This chain links TRBV7-9 with TRBJ1-1; TRBD1 might be the D (5 bases). The CDR3 has 12 residues. The germline V gene encodes CDR1 SEHNR and CDR2 FQNEAQ (reference sequence). V lost 6 bases, J lost 10 bases, and 15 bases lay in between. The chain's CDR3 is CASSWTGTGAFF. CDR3 in DNA: TGTGCCAGCAGTTGGACCGGGACGGGAGCTTTCTTT.

The chain combines TRBV5-1 with TRBJ1-1; D might be TRBD1 (5 bases). This CDR3 has 12 amino acids. From germline, CDR1 is SGHRS and CDR2 YFSETQ. Trimming left V 0 bases short and J 8 bases short, with 8 bases between. The CDR3 sequence: CASSLEGREAFF. In nucleotides, the CDR3 is TGCGCCAGCAGCTTGGAGGGACGGGAAGCTTTCTTT.

V and J are TRBV20-1 and TRBJ2-4; weak D call: TRBD2 (6 bases). CDR3 size: 13 residues. CDR1 DFQATT and CDR2 SNEGSKA come from the germline V gene (reference sequence). Trimming stripped 3 bases from V and 8 bases from J, with 14 bases between. The CDR3 region has the DNA TGCAGTGCTAGTAACGGGGAGGAGGACATTCAGTACTTC. This codes for CSASNGEEDIQYF.

V usage is TRBV3-1 (or the pseudogene TRBV3-2) and J usage is TRBJ2-1; 12 bases line up with TRBD2. Germline V CDR1 and CDR2: LGHDT, YNNKEL (reference sequence). There are 13 residues in the CDR3. After removal of 4 bases from V and 12 bases from J, the junction contained 4 bases not matched to a gene. The CDR3 here is CASSRLAGAGQFF. Here the CDR3 DNA reads TGTGCCAGCAGCCGACTAGCGGGGGCGGGGCAGTTCTTC.

The chain couples TRBV29-1 to TRBJ2-5; unclear D gene. V was cut by 4 bases and J by 5 bases, with 11 bases left in between. This CDR3 contains 12 residues. Germline V lookup: CDR1 SQVTM, CDR2 ANQGSEA. This chain's CDR3 is CSVVRVGETQYF. CDR3 DNA: TGCAGCGTTGTTCGGGTTGGGGAGACCCAGTACTTC.

The chain uses TRBV11-2 and TRBJ1-2, with TRBD1 as a possible D gene (5 bases). The CDR3 runs to 14 residues. Trimming cost V 4 bases and J 6 bases, with 15 bases left between them. From germline, CDR1 is SGHAT and CDR2 FQNNGV. CDR3 in DNA: TGTGCCAGCAGCTCAACCCGACAGTTAGATGGCTACACCTTC. This translates into CASSSTRQLDGYTF. The variable domain in full, completed from reference TRBV11-2 and TRBJ1-2, reads EAGVAQSPRYKIIEKRQSVAFWCNPISGHATLYWYQQILGQGPKLLIQFQNNGVVDDSQLPKDRFSAERLKGVDSTLKIQPAKLEDSAVYLCASSSTRQLDGYTFGSGTRLTVV.

The V and J genes are TRBV7-2 and TRBJ1-4, with 10 nucleotides matching TRBD1. The CDR3 runs to 16 residues. After removal of 5 bases from V and 0 bases from J, the junction contained 3 bases not matched to a gene. Germline V gene sequence: CDR1 SGHTA, CDR2 FQGNSA. The CDR3 protein is CASSRDRGSTNEKLFF. CDR3 DNA: TGTGCCAGCAGCAGGGACAGGGGATCAACTAATGAAAAACTGTTTTTT.

The rearrangement uses TRBV7-3 and TRBJ1-1; possibly TRBD1 for D (5 bases). V dropped 4 bases and J dropped 1 base, with 7 bases sitting between them. The germline V gene has CDR1 SGHTA and CDR2 FQGTGA. CDR3 length: 13 residues. The CDR3 DNA reads as TGTGCCAGCAGCTCGCAGGGGAACACTGAAGCTTTCTTT. It codes for CASSSQGNTEAFF.

The V and J genes are TRBV6-5 and TRBJ2-7; D perhaps matches TRBD1 (5 bases). Looked up from germline, CDR1 is MNHEY and CDR2 is SVGAGI. The V and J ends lost 10 bases and 3 bases respectively, with 13 bases between them. The CDR3 contains 12 residues. The CDR3 DNA reads TGTGCCACGAAAGACAGCCGCTACGAGCAGTACGTC. Encoded protein: CATKDSRYEQYV.

V and J are TRBV11-3 and TRBJ2-1; D may correspond to TRBD1 or TRBD2 (5 bases each). This CDR3 spans 13 amino acids. The V end lost 4 bases, the J end lost 7 bases, and 11 bases lay between the germline ends. CDR1 and CDR2 from the germline V gene are SGHNT and YENEEA. CDR3 protein: CASSSRGVNEQFF. The CDR3 bases are TGTGCCAGCAGCTCCCGAGGGGTAAATGAGCAGTTCTTC.

V is TRBV10-2 and J is TRBJ2-5; 11 nucleotides match TRBD2. The V gene's germline CDR1 is WSHSY and CDR2 SAAADI. The V gene end was trimmed by 9 bases and the J gene end by 3 bases; junction bases not matched to a gene: 3. CDR3 size: 13 residues. DNA for the CDR3: TGCGCCAGGGGACTAGCGGTAGAAGAGACCCAGTACTTC. As protein: CARGLAVEETQYF.

Notes on this clone: Its ends do not fully match the called genes, so a read error is possible. The V call is TRBV5-4, the J call TRBJ1-4; 8 bases fit TRBD1. The length of the CDR3 is 14 residues. Germline loops: CDR1 SGHNT, CDR2 YYREEE (reference sequence). The CDR3 nucleotides are TGTGCCAGCGGCTTGGCCGGACAGGGTGAAAAACTGTTTTTT. This sequence encodes CASGLAGQGEKLFF.

The chain employs TRBV2 and TRBJ1-6; D is unresolved. From germline, CDR1 is SNHLY and CDR2 FYNNEI. The CDR3 has 14 residues. Trimming took off 4 bases at V and 5 bases at J, with 9 bases between the two ends. The CDR3 bases are TGTGCCAGCAGTGTCGAGAAGAATAATTCACCCCTCCACTTT. Protein: CASSVEKNNSPLHF.

V usage is TRBV28 and J usage is TRBJ2-5, with 7 bases that match TRBD1. This CDR3 has 15 residues. Trimming cost V 4 bases and J 3 bases; bases outside gene matches: 8. Germline CDR1 reads MDHEN; CDR2 reads SYDVKM. CDR3 residues: CASSSTGTEKETQYF. CDR3 coding DNA: TGTGCCAGCAGTTCCACCGGGACAGAAAAAGAGACCCAGTACTTC.

The chain links TRBV6-5 to TRBJ2-7; D is possibly TRBD2 (6 bases). This CDR3 is built from 16 residues. CDR1 MNHEY and CDR2 SVGAGI come from the germline V gene. Trimming pared 0 bases from V and 3 bases from J, leaving 15 bases between. CDR3 residues: CASSYSGPGTGYEQYV. The CDR3 DNA follows: TGTGCCAGCAGTTACTCGGGGCCAGGGACTGGCTACGAGCAGTACGTC.